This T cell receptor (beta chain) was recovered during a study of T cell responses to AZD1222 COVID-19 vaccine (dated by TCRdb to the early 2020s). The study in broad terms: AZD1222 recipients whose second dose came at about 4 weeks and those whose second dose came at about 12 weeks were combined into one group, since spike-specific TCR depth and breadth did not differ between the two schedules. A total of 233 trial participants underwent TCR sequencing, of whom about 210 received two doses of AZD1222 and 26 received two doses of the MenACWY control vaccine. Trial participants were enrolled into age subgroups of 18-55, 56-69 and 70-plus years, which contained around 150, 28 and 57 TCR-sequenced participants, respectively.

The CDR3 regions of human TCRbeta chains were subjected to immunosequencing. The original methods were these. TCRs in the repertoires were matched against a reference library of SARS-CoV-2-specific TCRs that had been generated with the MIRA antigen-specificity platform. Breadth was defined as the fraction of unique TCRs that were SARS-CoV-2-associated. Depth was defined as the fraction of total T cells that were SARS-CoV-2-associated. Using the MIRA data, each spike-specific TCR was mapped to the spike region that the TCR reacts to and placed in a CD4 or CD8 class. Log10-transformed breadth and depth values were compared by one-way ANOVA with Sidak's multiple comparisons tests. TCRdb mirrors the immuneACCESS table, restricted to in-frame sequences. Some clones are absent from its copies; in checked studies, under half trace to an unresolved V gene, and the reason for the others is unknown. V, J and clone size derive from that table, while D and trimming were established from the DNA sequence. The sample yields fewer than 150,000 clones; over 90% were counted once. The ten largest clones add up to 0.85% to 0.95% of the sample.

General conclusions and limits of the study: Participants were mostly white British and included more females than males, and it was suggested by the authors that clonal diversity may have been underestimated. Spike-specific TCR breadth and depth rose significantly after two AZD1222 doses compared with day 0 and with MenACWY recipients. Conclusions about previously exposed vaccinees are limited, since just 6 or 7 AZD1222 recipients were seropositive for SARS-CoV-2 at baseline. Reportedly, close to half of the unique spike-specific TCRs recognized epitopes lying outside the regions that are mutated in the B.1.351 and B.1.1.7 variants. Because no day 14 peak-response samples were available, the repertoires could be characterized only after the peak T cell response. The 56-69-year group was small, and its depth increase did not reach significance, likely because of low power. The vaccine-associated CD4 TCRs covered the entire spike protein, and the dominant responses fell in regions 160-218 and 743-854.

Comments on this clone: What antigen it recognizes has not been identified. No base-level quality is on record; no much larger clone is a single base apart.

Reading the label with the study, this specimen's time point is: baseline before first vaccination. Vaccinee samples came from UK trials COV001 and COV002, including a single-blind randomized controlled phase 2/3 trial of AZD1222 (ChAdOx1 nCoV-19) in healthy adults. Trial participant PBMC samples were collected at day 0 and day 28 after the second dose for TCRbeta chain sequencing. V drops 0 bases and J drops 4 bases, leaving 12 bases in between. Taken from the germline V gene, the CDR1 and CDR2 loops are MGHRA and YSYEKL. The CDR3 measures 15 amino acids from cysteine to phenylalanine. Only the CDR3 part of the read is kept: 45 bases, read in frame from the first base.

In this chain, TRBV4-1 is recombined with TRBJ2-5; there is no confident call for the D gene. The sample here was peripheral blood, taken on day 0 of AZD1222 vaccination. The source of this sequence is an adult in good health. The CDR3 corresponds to CASSQDIQVTETQYF. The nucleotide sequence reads TGCGCCAGCAGCCAAGATATTCAGGTGACAGAGACCCAGTACTTC.